This T cell receptor beta chain was observed in a study of T cells in localized non-small cell lung cancer. The study's findings and limits: Sequence data derive from only one tumor region, so heterogeneity remains possible. The appearance of a median about 62 of the top 100 tumor clones was seen in adjacent lung. Elevated blood T cell density was associated with longer overall survival. Uninvolved nearby lung showed the greatest T cell clonality, exceeding that found in tumor.

Libraries were prepared by immunoSEQ multiplex PCR; TCRdb keeps only in-frame clonotypes and omits some of them. Of fewer than 20,000 clones in the sample, 91% were seen once. The CDR3 runs to 15 residues. As concerns this clone: Its target is unknown.

The sequence was collected from a woman between 40 and 69 years old with stage I lung adenocarcinoma. This sample comprised peripheral blood, obtained before any cancer treatment. V gene TRBV21-1 combines with J gene TRBJ2-3. TRBV21-1 is a pseudogene locus. The CDR3 DNA reads TGTGCCAGCACCCGCAGCCCCTATAAAAGAGATACGCAGTATTTT. Translating gives CASTRSPYKRDTQYF.